The clone carrying this T cell receptor beta chain was seen at least ten times. Its antigen is still unknown. Each person with ophthalmopathy scored at least 3 on the Clinical Activity Score, reached NOSPECS grade 4 or higher, and had been ill under 3 months. Pregnant or lactating patients were excluded, as were those with uncontrolled infection or other autoimmune disease. Amplification of TCR beta CDR3 regions was performed using RNA transcripts as template. First-round RT-PCR with HTBI primers amplified the TCR CDR3 region. MiXCR, applied by TCRdb to the multiplex PCR reads, yields one record per CDR3 protein. The sample holds around 290,000 distinct CDR3 sequences, 17% seen once. The sample belongs to a study of T cells in Graves' hyperthyroidism and ophthalmopathy. Notes on the study in general: With a median lead of around 6.7 months before onset, the model predicted ophthalmopathy. Most thyroid clonotypes with frequency above 0.001 were detected in blood.

The CDR3 runs to 14 residues. Germline V gene data show CDR1 as DFQATT and CDR2 as SNEGSKA (reference sequence). Trimming took 7 bases from V and 0 from J; bases not matched to a gene: 6. The material sequenced was blood. This rearrangement joins TRBV20-1 to TRBJ2-3, with 8 bases matching TRBD1. The sequence was obtained from a woman aged 55-70 years with Graves' ophthalmopathy. The CDR3 region is CSGQGHSSTDTQYF. In DNA, the CDR3 is TGCAGTGGACAGGGGCACTCTAGCACAGATACGCAGTATTTT.